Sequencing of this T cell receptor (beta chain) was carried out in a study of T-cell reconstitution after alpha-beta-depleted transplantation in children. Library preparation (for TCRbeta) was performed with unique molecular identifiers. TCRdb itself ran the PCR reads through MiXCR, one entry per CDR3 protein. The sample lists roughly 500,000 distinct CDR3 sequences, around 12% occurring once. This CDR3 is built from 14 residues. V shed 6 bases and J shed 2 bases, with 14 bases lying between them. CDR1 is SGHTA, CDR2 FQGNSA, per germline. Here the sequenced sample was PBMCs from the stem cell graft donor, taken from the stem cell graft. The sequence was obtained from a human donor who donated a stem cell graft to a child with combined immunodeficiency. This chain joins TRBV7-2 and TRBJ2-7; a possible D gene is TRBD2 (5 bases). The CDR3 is CASRIYSGAYEQYF. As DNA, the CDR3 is TGTGCCAGCAGAATATACTCCGGGGCCTACGAGCAGTACTTC.